The rows below give T cell receptor beta chains drawn from one sample of a study of graft-versus-host responses after intestinal transplantation. The repertoire was sequenced with immunoSEQ multiplex PCR; TCRdb's copy has only in-frame clones and lacks some. The sample holds 23,000 or so clones, 93% seen once. Sequenced material: PBMCs, taken 18 days after transplant. Receptors were obtained from a human patient who received an intestinal transplant, so some T cells may come from the graft donor. Each CDR3 is given with its conserved first and last residue. A D gene is named only where the DNA matches it firmly. For some rows the clone size is stated as once, few or many, or as a class when expanded; others skip it.

v_gene,j_gene,abundance,d_gene,CDR3aa,CDR3nt
TRBV2,TRBJ1-6,-,-,CANGPGPKALHF,TGTGCCAACGGACCAGGGCCAAAGGCCCTCCACTTT
TRBV5-8,TRBJ2-7,-,-,CASSLEFGAYEQYF,TGTGCCAGCAGCTTGGAATTCGGGGCCTACGAGCAGTACTTC
TRBV6-1,TRBJ2-3,-,-,CASSEEAGSTDTQYF,TGTGCCAGCAGTGAAGAGGCCGGAAGCACAGATACGCAGTATTTT
TRBV6-5,TRBJ1-1,-,-,CASMLGNTEAFF,TGTGCCAGCATGCTCGGAAACACTGAAGCTTTCTTT
TRBV7-6,TRBJ1-3,-,-,CASSSDRSSGNTIYF,TGTGCCAGCAGCTCGGACCGAAGCTCTGGAAACACCATATATTTT
TRBV7-9,TRBJ2-5,-,TRBD1,CASSSGDRVPKTQYF,TGTGCCAGCAGCTCAGGAGACAGGGTACCAAAGACCCAGTACTTC
TRBV30,TRBJ1-2,once,TRBD1,CAWSRDRGPEAFYGYTF,TGTGCCTGGTCCCGGGACAGGGGGCCAGAGGCGTTCTATGGCTACACCTTC
TRBV10-3,TRBJ2-3,-,TRBD1,CAITGTGTDTQYF,TGTGCCATAACCGGGACAGGCACAGATACGCAGTATTTT
TRBV9,TRBJ2-1,-,TRBD2,CASSVAGGHSGNEQFF,TGTGCCAGCAGCGTAGCGGGGGGGCATTCCGGGAATGAGCAGTTCTTC
TRBV14,TRBJ1-2,-,-,CASSPQTPSYGYTF,TGTGCCAGCAGCCCGCAGACACCTAGCTATGGCTACACCTTC
TRBV7-8,TRBJ1-2,-,-,CASSSTRLGAYGYTF,TGTGCCAGCAGCTCCACCCGTTTGGGGGCATATGGCTACACCTTC
TRBV7-8,TRBJ2-7,-,TRBD2,CASSLVLAGYEQYF,TGTGCCAGCAGCTTAGTCCTAGCGGGGTACGAGCAGTACTTC
TRBV11-2,TRBJ2-2,-,-,CASGSRAGNTGELFF,TGTGCCAGCGGATCCCGGGCGGGTAACACCGGGGAGCTGTTTTTT
TRBV5-4,TRBJ1-2,-,-,CASSLGREPTF,TGTGCCAGCAGCTTGGGGAGGGAACCCACCTTC
TRBV5-4,TRBJ1-2,-,-,CASSPAGGGYGYTF,TGTGCCAGCAGCCCGGCTGGGGGTGGGTATGGCTACACCTTC
TRBV5-4,TRBJ1-2,-,TRBD1,CASSLDGTDSNYGYTF,TGTGCCAGCAGCTTAGATGGGACAGATTCTAACTATGGCTACACCTTC
TRBV4-1,TRBJ1-5,-,-,CASSQAQGRQPQHF,TGCGCCAGCAGCCAAGCCCAGGGTCGACAGCCCCAGCATTTT
TRBV5-4,TRBJ1-6,-,-,CASTDRLNSPLHF,TGTGCCAGCACGGACCGACTTAATTCACCCCTCCACTTT
TRBV5-1,TRBJ2-1,once,TRBD2,CASSLGGGTFF,TGCGCCAGCAGCTTGGGCGGGGGGACGTTCTTC
TRBV21-1,TRBJ2-4,-,-,CASSPKRDRQIAKNIQYF,TGTGCCAGCAGCCCCAAGAGAGACAGGCAAATAGCCAAAAACATTCAGTACTTC
TRBV27,TRBJ1-2,-,-,CASSSMDSYHGYTF,TGTGCCAGCAGTTCTATGGACAGCTATCATGGCTACACCTTC
TRBV6-5,TRBJ2-2,-,-,CASSYHGGPDTGELFF,TGTGCCAGCAGTTACCACGGGGGGCCAGACACCGGGGAGCTGTTTTTT
TRBV4-1,TRBJ2-5,-,-,CASSPQAGPQETQYF,TGCGCCAGCAGCCCCCAGGCAGGGCCCCAAGAGACCCAGTACTTC
TRBV9,TRBJ2-2,-,-,CASSVRGGELFF,TGTGCCAGCAGCGTGAGGGGCGGGGAGCTGTTTTTT
TRBV7-8,TRBJ2-5,-,TRBD2,CASSSVGRTSALSSYEQYF,TGTGCCAGCAGCTCCGTTGGGAGGACTAGCGCTTTAAGCTCCTACGAACAGTACTTC
TRBV11-2,TRBJ2-7,-,-,CASSLNNYEQYF,TGTGCCAGCAGCCTAAACAACTACGAGCAGTACTTC
TRBV2,TRBJ2-7,-,TRBD1,CAGRQGSYEQYF,TGTGCCGGTAGACAGGGATCCTACGAGCAGTACTTC
TRBV6-1,TRBJ1-1,-,-,CASSDFEVALNTEAFF,TGTGCCAGCAGTGATTTTGAGGTGGCCTTGAACACTGAAGCTTTCTTT
TRBV5-5,TRBJ1-3,few,-,CASSLTGPGNTIYF,TGTGCCAGCAGCTTAACAGGTCCAGGAAACACCATATATTTT
TRBV9,TRBJ1-1,-,-,CASSPGQGLEAFF,TGTGCCAGCAGCCCAGGCCAAGGGTTAGAAGCTTTCTTT
TRBV9,TRBJ1-1,-,-,CASSVAAASEAFF,TGTGCCAGCAGCGTAGCGGCGGCTTCTGAAGCTTTCTTT